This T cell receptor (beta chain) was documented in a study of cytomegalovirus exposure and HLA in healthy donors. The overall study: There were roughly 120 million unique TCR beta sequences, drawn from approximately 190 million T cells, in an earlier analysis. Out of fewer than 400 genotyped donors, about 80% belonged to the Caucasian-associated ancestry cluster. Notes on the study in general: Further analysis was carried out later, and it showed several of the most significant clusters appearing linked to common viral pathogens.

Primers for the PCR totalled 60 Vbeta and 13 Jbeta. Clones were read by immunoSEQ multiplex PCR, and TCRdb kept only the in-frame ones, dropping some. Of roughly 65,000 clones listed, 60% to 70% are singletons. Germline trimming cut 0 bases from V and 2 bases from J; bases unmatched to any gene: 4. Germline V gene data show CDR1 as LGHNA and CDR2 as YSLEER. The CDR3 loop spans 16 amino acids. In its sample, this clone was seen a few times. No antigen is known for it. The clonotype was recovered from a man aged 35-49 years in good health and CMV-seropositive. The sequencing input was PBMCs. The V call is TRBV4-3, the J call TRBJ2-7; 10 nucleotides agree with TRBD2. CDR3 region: CASSQDTSGTPYEQYF. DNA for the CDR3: TGCGCCAGCAGCCAAGATACTAGCGGGACTCCCTACGAGCAGTACTTC.